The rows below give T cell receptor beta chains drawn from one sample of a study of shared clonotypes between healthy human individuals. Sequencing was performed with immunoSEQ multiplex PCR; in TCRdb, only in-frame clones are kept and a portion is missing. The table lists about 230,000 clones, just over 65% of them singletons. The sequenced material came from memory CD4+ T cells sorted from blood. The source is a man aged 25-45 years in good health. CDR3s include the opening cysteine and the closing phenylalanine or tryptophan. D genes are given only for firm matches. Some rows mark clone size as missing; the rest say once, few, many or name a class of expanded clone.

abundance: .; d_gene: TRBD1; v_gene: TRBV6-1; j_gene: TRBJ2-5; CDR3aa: CASIGDREETQYF; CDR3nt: TGTGCCAGCATCGGGGACAGGGAAGAGACCCAGTACTTC
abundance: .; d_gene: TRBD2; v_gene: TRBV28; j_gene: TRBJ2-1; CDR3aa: CASSTPGLGSNEQFF; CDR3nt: TGTGCCAGCAGTACCCCGGGACTAGGGAGCAATGAGCAGTTCTTC
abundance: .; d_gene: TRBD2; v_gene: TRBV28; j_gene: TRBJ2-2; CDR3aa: CASRGGRACTGELFF; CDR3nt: TGTGCCAGCAGGGGCGGGAGGGCGTGCACCGGGGAGCTGTTTTTT
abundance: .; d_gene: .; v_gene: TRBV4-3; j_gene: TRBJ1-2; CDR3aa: CASSQGGNYGYTF; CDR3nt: TGCGCCAGCAGCCAAGGGGGGAACTATGGCTACACCTTC
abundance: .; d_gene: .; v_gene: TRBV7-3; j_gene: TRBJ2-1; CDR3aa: CASSLRFGGDSDNEQFF; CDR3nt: TGTGCCAGCAGCTTAAGATTTGGGGGCGACAGCGACAATGAGCAGTTCTTC
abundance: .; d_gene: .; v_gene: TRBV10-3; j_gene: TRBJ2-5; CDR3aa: CAISEAQETQYF; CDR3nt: TGTGCCATCAGTGAGGCCCAAGAGACCCAGTACTTC
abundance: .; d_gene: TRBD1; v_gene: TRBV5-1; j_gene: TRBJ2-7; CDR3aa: CASSLNLGQTYEQYF; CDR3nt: TGCGCCAGCAGCTTGAATTTGGGACAGACCTACGAGCAGTACTTC
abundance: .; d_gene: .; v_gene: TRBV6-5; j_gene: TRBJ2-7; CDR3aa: CASSYGRGYYEQYF; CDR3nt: TGTGCCAGCAGTTACGGGCGGGGCTACTACGAGCAGTACTTC
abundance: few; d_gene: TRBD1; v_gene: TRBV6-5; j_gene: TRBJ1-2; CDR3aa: CASSLGQGIGGYTF; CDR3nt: TGTGCCAGCAGTTTGGGACAGGGAATCGGAGGCTACACCTTC
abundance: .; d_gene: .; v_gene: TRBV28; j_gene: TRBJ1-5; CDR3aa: CASSLSGQVNQPQHF; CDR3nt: TGTGCCAGCAGCCTATCGGGGCAGGTAAATCAGCCCCAGCATTTT
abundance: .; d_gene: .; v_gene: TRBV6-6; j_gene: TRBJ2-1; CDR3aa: CASSFGTVWGYEQFF; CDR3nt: TGTGCCAGCAGTTTTGGGACCGTGTGGGGCTATGAGCAGTTCTTC
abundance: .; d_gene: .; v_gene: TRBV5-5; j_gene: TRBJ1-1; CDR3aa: CASSGMTGEAFF; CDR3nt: TGTGCCAGCAGCGGAATGACAGGAGAGGCTTTCTTT
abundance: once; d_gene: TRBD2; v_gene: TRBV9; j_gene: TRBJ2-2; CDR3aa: CASSSGTSGKLNTGELFF; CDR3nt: TGTGCCAGCAGCTCCGGGACTAGCGGGAAACTTAACACCGGGGAGCTGTTTTTT
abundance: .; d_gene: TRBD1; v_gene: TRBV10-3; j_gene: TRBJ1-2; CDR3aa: CAISESTRGLGGGARVDRSGYTF; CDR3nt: TGTGCCATCAGTGAGTCGACCCGAGGTCTCGGAGGGGGCGCGAGAGTTGATCGGTCTGGCTACACCTTC
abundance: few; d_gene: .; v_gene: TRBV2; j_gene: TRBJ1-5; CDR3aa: CASRNLGASNQPQHF; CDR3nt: TGTGCCAGCAGGAATCTCGGGGCCAGCAATCAGCCCCAGCATTTT
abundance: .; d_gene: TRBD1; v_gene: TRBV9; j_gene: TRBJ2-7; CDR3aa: CASSPNPGQGYEQYF; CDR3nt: TGTGCCAGCAGCCCTAACCCGGGACAGGGCTACGAGCAGTACTTC
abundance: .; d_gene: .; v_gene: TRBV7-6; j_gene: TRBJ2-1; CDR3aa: CASSLGSSSYNEQFF; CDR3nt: TGTGCCAGCAGCTTAGGTAGCAGCTCCTACAATGAGCAGTTCTTC
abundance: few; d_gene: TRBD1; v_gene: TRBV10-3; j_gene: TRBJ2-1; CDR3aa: CAISESAGQGVGEQFF; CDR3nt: TGTGCCATCAGTGAGTCGGCGGGACAGGGGGTTGGTGAGCAGTTCTTC
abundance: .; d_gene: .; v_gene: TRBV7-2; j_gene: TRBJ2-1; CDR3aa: CASSLVFGSSEQFF; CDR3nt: TGTGCCAGCAGCTTAGTCTTTGGGTCTAGTGAGCAGTTCTTC
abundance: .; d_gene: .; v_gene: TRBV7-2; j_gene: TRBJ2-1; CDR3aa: CASSLALGSAHRSYNEQFF; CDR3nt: TGTGCCAGCAGCTTAGCGCTTGGGTCGGCGCATCGCTCCTACAATGAGCAGTTCTTC
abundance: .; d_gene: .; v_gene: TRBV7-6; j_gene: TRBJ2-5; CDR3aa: CASSPGSAQETQYF; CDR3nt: TGTGCCAGCAGCCCTGGTTCAGCCCAAGAGACCCAGTACTTC
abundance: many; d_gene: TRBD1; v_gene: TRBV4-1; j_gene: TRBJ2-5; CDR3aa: CASSHKQGLQETQYF; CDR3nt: TGCGCCAGCAGCCACAAACAGGGGCTTCAAGAGACCCAGTACTTC
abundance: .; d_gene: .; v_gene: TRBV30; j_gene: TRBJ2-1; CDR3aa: CAWSVAFPGVYNYEQFF; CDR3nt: TGTGCCTGGAGTGTCGCCTTTCCGGGAGTCTACAATTATGAGCAGTTCTTC
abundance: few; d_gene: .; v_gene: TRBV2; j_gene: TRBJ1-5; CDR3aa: CASSVDRIEPQHF; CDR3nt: TGTGCCAGCAGTGTGGACAGAATCGAGCCCCAGCATTTT
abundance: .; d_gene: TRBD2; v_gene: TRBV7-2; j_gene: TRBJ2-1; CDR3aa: CASSQGGTSGSGNEQFF; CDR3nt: TGTGCCAGCAGCCAAGGGGGGACTAGCGGGAGCGGGAATGAGCAGTTCTTC
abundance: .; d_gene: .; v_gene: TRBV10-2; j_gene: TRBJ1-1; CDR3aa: CASSRDGLSMNTEAFF; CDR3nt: TGCGCCAGCAGTCGCGACGGTCTCTCCATGAACACTGAAGCTTTCTTT
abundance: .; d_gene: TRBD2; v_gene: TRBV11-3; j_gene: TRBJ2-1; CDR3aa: CASSLTSGNYNEQFF; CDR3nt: TGTGCCAGCAGCCTGACGAGCGGGAACTACAATGAGCAGTTCTTC
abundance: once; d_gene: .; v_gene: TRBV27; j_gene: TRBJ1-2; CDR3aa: CASSFYLRGGRRGYTF; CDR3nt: TGTGCCAGCAGTTTTTACCTCCGGGGGGGCCGGCGTGGCTACACCTTC
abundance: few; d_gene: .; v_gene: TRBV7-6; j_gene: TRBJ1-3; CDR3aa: CASSANGNTIYF; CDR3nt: TGTGCCAGCAGCGCCAATGGAAACACCATATATTTT
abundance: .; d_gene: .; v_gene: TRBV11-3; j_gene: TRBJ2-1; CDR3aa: CASSPEVNSAEQFF; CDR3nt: TGTGCCAGCAGCCCAGAGGTGAATTCGGCCGAGCAGTTCTTC
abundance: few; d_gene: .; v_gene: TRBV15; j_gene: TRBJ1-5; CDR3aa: CATSSRAGNQPQHF; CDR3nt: TGTGCCACCAGCTCCCGGGCCGGGAATCAGCCCCAGCATTTT
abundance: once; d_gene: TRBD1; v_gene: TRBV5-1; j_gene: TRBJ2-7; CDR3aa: CASSGTGLRSYEQYF; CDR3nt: TGCGCCAGCAGCGGGACAGGGCTCCGAAGCTACGAGCAGTACTTC
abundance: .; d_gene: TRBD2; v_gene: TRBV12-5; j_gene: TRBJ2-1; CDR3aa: CASGFGTSGRVRDNEQFF; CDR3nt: TGTGCTAGTGGTTTTGGGACTAGCGGGAGGGTTAGGGACAATGAGCAGTTCTTC
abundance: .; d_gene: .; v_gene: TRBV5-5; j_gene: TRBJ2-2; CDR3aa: CASSLAGKLNTGELFF; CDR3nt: TGTGCCAGCAGCTTGGCCGGAAAGTTGAACACCGGGGAGCTGTTTTTT
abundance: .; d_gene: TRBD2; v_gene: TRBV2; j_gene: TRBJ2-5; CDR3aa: CASSGLAGSRTQYF; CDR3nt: TGTGCCAGCAGTGGCCTAGCGGGTTCGCGGACCCAGTACTTC
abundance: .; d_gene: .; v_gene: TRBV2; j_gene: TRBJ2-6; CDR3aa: CASSTPLGDPDVLTF; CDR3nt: TGTGCCAGCAGCACTCCCTTGGGGGATCCTGACGTCCTGACTTTC
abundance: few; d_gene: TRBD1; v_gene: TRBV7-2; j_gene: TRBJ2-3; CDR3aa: CASRLRDRYTDTQYF; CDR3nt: TGTGCCAGCAGGCTCCGGGACAGGTACACAGATACGCAGTATTTT
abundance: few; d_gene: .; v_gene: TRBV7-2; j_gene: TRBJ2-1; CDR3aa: CASSLQMSSYNEQFF; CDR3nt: TGTGCCAGCAGCTTGCAGATGAGCTCCTACAATGAGCAGTTCTTC
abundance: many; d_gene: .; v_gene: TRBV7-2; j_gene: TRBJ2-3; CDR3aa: CASSSGGQGVDTQYF; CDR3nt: TGTGCCAGCAGCTCCGGAGGGCAGGGAGTCGATACGCAGTATTTT
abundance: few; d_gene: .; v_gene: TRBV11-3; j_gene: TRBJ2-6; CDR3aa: CASSPSSGANVLTF; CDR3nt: TGTGCCAGCAGCCCCAGCTCTGGGGCCAACGTCCTGACTTTC
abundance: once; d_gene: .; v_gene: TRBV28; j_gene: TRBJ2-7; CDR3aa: CASSSFYEQYF; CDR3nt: TGTGCCAGCAGTTCTTTCTACGAGCAGTACTTC
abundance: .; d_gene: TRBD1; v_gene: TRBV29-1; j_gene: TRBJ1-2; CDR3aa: CSATNQGAGYTF; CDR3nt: TGCAGCGCCACTAACCAGGGGGCTGGCTACACCTTC
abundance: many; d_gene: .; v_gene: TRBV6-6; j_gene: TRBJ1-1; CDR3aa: CASSRVGTEAFF; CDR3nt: TGTGCCAGCAGTCGAGTAGGGACTGAAGCTTTCTTT
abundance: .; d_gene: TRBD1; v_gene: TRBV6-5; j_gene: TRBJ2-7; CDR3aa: CASRRDSSYEQYF; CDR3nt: TGTGCCAGCAGGAGGGACAGCTCCTACGAGCAGTACTTC
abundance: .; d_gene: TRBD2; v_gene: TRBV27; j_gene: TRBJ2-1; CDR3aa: CASSLGGSPYNEQFF; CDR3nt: TGTGCCAGCAGTTTAGGCGGGAGTCCCTACAATGAGCAGTTCTTC
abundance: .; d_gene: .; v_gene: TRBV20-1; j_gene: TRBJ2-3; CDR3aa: CSAFHTDTQYF; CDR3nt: TGCAGTGCCTTCCACACAGATACGCAGTATTTT
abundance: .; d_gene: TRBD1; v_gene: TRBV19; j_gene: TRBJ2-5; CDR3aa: CASSMNDRVETQYF; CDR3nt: TGTGCCAGTAGTATGAACGACAGGGTGGAGACCCAGTACTTC
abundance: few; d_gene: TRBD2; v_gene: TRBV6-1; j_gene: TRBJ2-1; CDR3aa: CASSESGGARKGEQFF; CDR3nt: TGTGCCAGCAGTGAGTCGGGGGGGGCTAGGAAGGGTGAGCAGTTCTTC
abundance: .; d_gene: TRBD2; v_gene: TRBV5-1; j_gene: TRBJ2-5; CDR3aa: CASQTDLSGTGETQYF; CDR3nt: TGCGCTAGCCAAACGGACCTCAGCGGGACGGGGGAGACCCAGTACTTC
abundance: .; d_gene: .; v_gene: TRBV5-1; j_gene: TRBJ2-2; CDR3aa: CASSTGLDNTGELFF; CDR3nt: TGCGCCAGCAGCACGGGACTCGATAACACCGGGGAGCTGTTTTTT
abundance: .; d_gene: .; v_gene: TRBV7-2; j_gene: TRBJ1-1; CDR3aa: CASSLDNQYTEAFF; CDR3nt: TGTGCCAGCAGCTTAGACAATCAATACACTGAAGCTTTCTTT
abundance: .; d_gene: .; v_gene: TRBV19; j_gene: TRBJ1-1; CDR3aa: CASSRNRAYNTEAFF; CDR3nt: TGTGCCAGTAGTAGGAACAGGGCATACAACACTGAAGCTTTCTTT
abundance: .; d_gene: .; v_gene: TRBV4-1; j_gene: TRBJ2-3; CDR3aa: CASSQILVRTDTQYF; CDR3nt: TGCGCCAGCAGCCAAATTCTGGTCCGCACAGATACGCAGTATTTT